These 29 T cell receptor beta chains were all obtained from the same sample, sequenced in a study of blood T cell repertoires in COVID-19. TCRdb keeps only in-frame clones here, not all; method: immunoSEQ multiplex PCR. This repertoire shows 85,000 to 120,000 clones, 91% found once; its top ten account for around 4%. The source material was peripheral blood. Receptor source: a man younger than 35 with acute or convalescent COVID-19.

The chain's CDR3 is CASRSAGTGNSPLHF. The CDR3 nucleotides are TGTGCCAGCAGGAGCGCCGGGACAGGGAATTCACCCCTCCACTTT. The chain joins TRBV5-5 to TRBJ1-6; TRBD1 agrees at 9 bases. Germline trimming cut 5 bases from V and 7 bases from J; bases unmatched to any gene: 7. This CDR3 region has 15 residues. CDR1 and CDR2 from the germline V gene are SGHKS and YYEKEE (reference sequence). The full variable domain, its missing parts supplied by reference TRBV5-5 and TRBJ1-6, is DAGVTQSPTHLIKTRGQQVTLRCSPISGHKSVSWYQQVLGQGPQFIFQYYEKEERGRGNFPDRFSARQFPNYSSELNVNALLLGDSALYLCASRSAGTGNSPLHFGNGTRLTVT.

The J gene is TRBJ1-1, the V gene TRBV28; possibly TRBD1 for D (5 bases). Germline loops: CDR1 MDHEN, CDR2 SYDVKM. The germline V and J ends were trimmed by 5 bases and 3 bases, with 19 bases remaining between them. The CDR3 has 16 residues. The DNA of the CDR3 is TGTGCCAGCAGTCCTGATCTGACAGCCCCCCACACTGAAGCTTTCTTT. Its protein is CASSPDLTAPHTEAFF.

The V call is TRBV27, the J call TRBJ2-7, with TRBD2 as a possible D gene (6 bases). Trimming pared 7 bases from V and 3 bases from J, leaving 10 bases between. The CDR3 totals 12 residues. CDR1 is MNHEY and CDR2 is SMNVEV in the germline V gene (reference sequence). The CDR3 bases are TGTGCCAGCACTAGCGCGAACTACGAGCAGTACTTC. It codes for CASTSANYEQYF.

The J gene is TRBJ2-1, the V gene TRBV9; a possible D gene is TRBD2 (7 bases). The CDR3 covers 17 residues. Germline CDR1 is SGDLS and CDR2 is YYNGEE. The V end was cut by 2 bases, the J end by 6 bases, with 21 bases between. CDR3 sequence: CASSVDPGGGQINEQFF. The CDR3 coding sequence is TGTGCCAGCAGCGTTGATCCGGGGGGCGGTCAAATCAATGAGCAGTTCTTC.

The chain is built from TRBV29-1 and TRBJ2-1; 7 bases line up with TRBD2. V lost 4 bases to trimming and J lost 7 bases; unmatched junction nucleotides: 10. This CDR3 has 14 residues. Germline V gene lookup returns CDR1 SQVTM and CDR2 ANQGSEA. The CDR3 spells CSVGSGGRRNEQFF. The CDR3 DNA sequence: TGCAGCGTTGGGTCGGGGGGTCGGCGAAATGAGCAGTTCTTC.

J is TRBJ1-2 and V is TRBV29-1; the D gene is possibly TRBD1 (5 bases). The CDR3 runs 12 residues. Germline CDR1 is SQVTM and CDR2 is ANQGSEA. V shed 4 bases and J shed 4 bases, with 10 bases lying between them. This CDR3 is CSVATDVYGYTF. CDR3 bases: TGCAGCGTTGCGACAGACGTCTATGGCTACACCTTC.

The chain has TRBV7-9 and TRBJ2-3, with 9 bases that match TRBD2. CDR3 length equals 16 residues. The V and J ends lost 5 bases and 1 base, in that order; junction bases with no gene match: 7. Germline-derived CDR1 and CDR2 are SEHNR and FQNEAQ (reference sequence). The CDR3 region has the DNA TGTGCCAGCAGCCCCCGGACTAGCGATGGCACAGATACGCAGTATTTT. Translating gives CASSPRTSDGTDTQYF.

The chain joins TRBV14 to TRBJ1-5; no reliable D call. CDR3 length equals 13 residues. Trimming took off 0 bases at V and 5 bases at J, with 5 bases between the two ends. Germline V gene sequence: CDR1 SGHDN, CDR2 FVKESK. CDR3 sequence: CASSQDPDQPQHF. Here the CDR3 DNA reads TGTGCCAGCAGCCAAGATCCGGATCAGCCCCAGCATTTT.

The chain carries TRBV10-3 and TRBJ1-2, with 7 bases fitting TRBD1. This CDR3 has 15 amino acids. Trimming took 0 bases from V and 4 from J; bases not matched to a gene: 5. From germline, CDR1 is ENHRY and CDR2 SYGVKD. The CDR3 loop is CAISESWGQTYGYTF. The CDR3 coding sequence is TGTGCCATCAGTGAGTCGTGGGGACAGACCTATGGCTACACCTTC.

The chain has TRBV6-5 and TRBJ2-2; 7 positions agree with TRBD2. J was trimmed by 4 bases and V by 5 bases; bases with no gene match: 7. CDR1 and CDR2 (germline): MNHEY, SVGAGI. This CDR3 region has 15 residues. CDR3 coding DNA: TGTGCCAGCAGTCCCCGGGGGGTTGGCACCGGGGAGCTGTTTTTT. It yields the protein CASSPRGVGTGELFF.

This clone was counted between two and nine times. The chain has TRBV19 and TRBJ2-7, with 9 bases matching TRBD1. This CDR3 contains 14 residues. V lost 1 base to trimming and J lost 4 bases; unmatched junction nucleotides: 2. Germline assignment: CDR1 LNHDA and CDR2 SQIVND (reference sequence). This CDR3 is CASSIGTGEYEQYF. CDR3 DNA: TGTGCCAGTAGTATAGGGACAGGGGAGTACGAGCAGTACTTC.

This clone was detected a few times. J is TRBJ2-1 and V is TRBV11-3, with 8 bases identical to TRBD1. CDR1 SGHNT and CDR2 YENEEA come from the germline V gene. V was pared by 1 base and J by 9 bases, with 2 bases of the junction left unmatched. This CDR3 comprises 13 residues. The CDR3 DNA sequence: TGTGCCAGCAGCTTAGGGACAGGGACTGAGCAGTTCTTC. Its translation is CASSLGTGTEQFF.

The chain is built from TRBV4-1 and TRBJ2-7; 9 nucleotides agree with TRBD1. V shed 4 bases, J shed 3 bases, and the junction held 16 bases outside the gene matches. Germline V lookup: CDR1 MGHRA, CDR2 YSYEKL. The CDR3 loop spans 18 amino acids. The CDR3 region is CASSPQTGGVKYHYEQYF. The DNA of the CDR3 is TGCGCCAGCAGCCCACAGACAGGGGGAGTCAAATATCACTACGAGCAGTACTTC.

This clone was found once. V is TRBV25-1 and J is TRBJ2-5; TRBD1 agrees at 9 bases. Germline values: CDR1 MGHDK, CDR2 SYGVNS. The CDR3 covers 14 residues. J lost 2 bases, V lost 6 bases, and 4 bases had no gene match. The CDR3 nucleotides read TGTGCCAGCAGACAGGGACAGGGACAAGAGACCCAGTACTTC. Amino acids: CASRQGQGQETQYF.

The chain uses TRBV28 and TRBJ1-6; D perhaps matches TRBD1 (5 bases). CDR1 MDHEN and CDR2 SYDVKM come from the germline V gene. The CDR3 consists of 18 residues. Trimming stripped 4 bases from V and 0 bases from J, with 16 bases between. CDR3 in DNA: TGTGCCAGCAGTTCCTACGTCCGGGGGGGCTCCTATAATTCACCCCTCCACTTT. This gives the protein CASSSYVRGGSYNSPLHF.

The chain uses TRBV25-1 and TRBJ1-1; no reliable D call. Germline CDR1 reads MGHDK; CDR2 reads SYGVNS. V was pared by 5 bases and J by 3 bases, with 10 bases between. The CDR3 extends over 13 amino acids. Written as DNA, the CDR3 is TGTGCCAGCAGTCGGCTCGGGGACACTGAAGCTTTCTTT. It yields the protein CASSRLGDTEAFF.

The chain recombines TRBV30 with TRBJ1-1; 7 nucleotides line up with TRBD1. The CDR3 sequence is 14 residues long. With 2 bases clipped from V and 0 bases from J, the junction kept 3 bases outside the gene matches. Germline assignment: CDR1 GTSNPN and CDR2 SVGIG (reference sequence). The CDR3 DNA reads as TGTGCCTGGAGTCCCGGGACAGTGAACACTGAAGCTTTCTTT. Translation: CAWSPGTVNTEAFF. Full variable domain (remainder filled in from reference TRBV30 and TRBJ1-1): SQTIHQWPATLVQPVGSPLSLECTVEGTSNPNLYWYRQAAGRGLQLLFYSVGIGQISSEVPQNLSASRPQDRQFILSSKKLLLSDSGFYLCAWSPGTVNTEAFFGQGTRLTVV.

The chain has TRBV5-1 and TRBJ1-2, with TRBD1 as a possible D gene (6 bases). From germline, CDR1 is SGHRS and CDR2 YFSETQ. The CDR3 is made up of 14 amino acids. Trimming pared 0 bases from V and 8 bases from J, leaving 14 bases between. CDR3 nucleotides: TGCGCCAGCAGCTTGGCCGATACAGGGCTAGGCTACACCTTC. Translated: CASSLADTGLGYTF.

This chain links TRBV6-6 with TRBJ1-1; 8 bases line up with TRBD1. V was pared by 7 bases and J by 1 base, with 5 bases of the junction left unmatched. Germline lookup yields CDR1 MNHNY and CDR2 SVGAGI (reference sequence). CDR3 length: 14 residues. The CDR3 here is CASTRTGTNTEAFF. DNA of the CDR3: TGTGCCAGCACCAGGACAGGGACGAACACTGAAGCTTTCTTT.

The V call is TRBV30, the J call TRBJ1-2; no firm D call. The germline V gene encodes CDR1 GTSNPN and CDR2 SVGIG (reference sequence). This CDR3 contains 11 residues. V lost 3 bases, J lost 8 bases, and 10 bases lay in between. This CDR3 is CAWREVRGYTF. As DNA, the CDR3 is TGTGCCTGGAGGGAGGTCCGCGGCTACACCTTC.

The V call is TRBV18, the J call TRBJ2-1; the match to TRBD2 covers 7 bases. V shed 6 bases, J shed 0 bases, and the junction held 8 bases outside the gene matches. Looked up from germline, CDR1 is KGHSH and CDR2 is LQKENI. The CDR3 is made up of 16 amino acids. The CDR3 loop reads CASSLTGGSSYNEQFF. DNA for the CDR3: TGTGCCAGCTCCCTTACGGGCGGGAGCTCCTACAATGAGCAGTTCTTC.

The chain couples TRBV30 to TRBJ2-5, with D unclear. The CDR3 length is 12 residues. Germline CDR1 is GTSNPN and CDR2 is SVGIG (reference sequence). Trimming stripped 2 bases from V and 3 bases from J, with 7 bases between. The CDR3 spells CAWSPAEETQYF. For the CDR3, the DNA is TGTGCCTGGAGTCCCGCAGAAGAGACCCAGTACTTC. Full variable domain (remainder filled in from reference TRBV30 and TRBJ2-5): SQTIHQWPATLVQPVGSPLSLECTVEGTSNPNLYWYRQAAGRGLQLLFYSVGIGQISSEVPQNLSASRPQDRQFILSSKKLLLSDSGFYLCAWSPAEETQYFGPGTRLLVL.

The J gene is TRBJ1-1, the V gene TRBV5-1; the D is unclear. The germline V gene has CDR1 SGHRS and CDR2 YFSETQ. Trimming stripped 0 bases from V and 4 bases from J, with 10 bases between. This CDR3 is 14 amino acids long. In nucleotides, the CDR3 is TGCGCCAGCAGCTTGGGAGGGTTTTTCACTGAAGCTTTCTTT. Translated, it gives CASSLGGFFTEAFF.

J is TRBJ1-6 and V is TRBV6-5; D is unclear. The ends were cut back, 2 bases at V and 8 bases at J, with 13 bases in the middle. Per the germline V gene, CDR1 is MNHEY and CDR2 is SVGAGI. CDR3 length: 15 residues. The CDR3 DNA is TGTGCCAGCAGTTACCAAAAGGACGGGGATTCACCCCTCCACTTT. Translation: CASSYQKDGDSPLHF.

A few counts support this clone. The J gene is TRBJ2-7, the V gene TRBV5-5, with a tentative D call TRBD2 (5 bases). V lost 4 bases and J lost 3, with 20 bases in between. The CDR3 runs to 16 residues. Germline lookup yields CDR1 SGHKS and CDR2 YYEKEE (reference sequence). The chain's CDR3 is CASSPTAPLRDYEQYF. The CDR3 coding sequence is TGTGCCAGCAGCCCAACGGCCCCCCTGAGGGACTACGAGCAGTACTTC.

The chain couples TRBV24-1 to TRBJ2-7; 8 bases are a match to TRBD1. Germline V gene lookup returns CDR1 KGHDR and CDR2 SFDVKD. V lost 3 bases and J lost 2; bases outside the gene matches: 8. The CDR3 has 16 residues. CDR3 loop: CATSDRYGQGPYEQYF. CDR3 DNA: TGTGCCACCAGTGATAGGTACGGACAGGGACCCTACGAGCAGTACTTC.

The chain couples TRBV24-1 to TRBJ2-7; tentatively, D is TRBD1 (6 bases). The CDR3 runs 18 residues. Germline V gene sequence: CDR1 KGHDR, CDR2 SFDVKD. The ends were cut back, 7 bases at V and 6 bases at J, with 30 bases in the middle. CDR3 in DNA: TGTGCCACCAGAGTGTATCAGGGGCCGATCGAATCGTATGGCGAGCAGTACTTC. It yields the protein CATRVYQGPIESYGEQYF.

V usage is TRBV4-1 and J usage is TRBJ1-2; 9 bases line up with TRBD1. The germline V gene has CDR1 MGHRA and CDR2 YSYEKL. CDR3 length: 14 residues. J gave up 8 bases and V 4 bases, and 8 bases lay outside the gene matches. The CDR3: CASSPSRDREGYTF. For the CDR3, the DNA is TGCGCCAGCAGCCCTAGCCGGGACAGGGAAGGCTACACCTTC.

This chain connects TRBV11-3 to TRBJ2-7, with 8 bases matching TRBD1. The V gene end was trimmed by 5 bases and the J gene end by 0 bases; junction bases not matched to a gene: 6. Germline loops: CDR1 SGHNT, CDR2 YENEEA. The CDR3 is 15 residues long. The CDR3, as DNA: TGTGCCAGCAGCCCAACAGGGGGTAGCTCCTACGAGCAGTACTTC. This encodes CASSPTGGSSYEQYF.